Listed below are T cell receptor beta chains from one sample, sequenced in a study of monozygotic twins with inflammatory bowel disease. One entry per CDR3 protein, without DNA, is what TCRdb gives after re-calling the 5' RACE reads. The sample yields roughly 320,000 distinct CDR3 sequences, of which the top ten take up roughly 5.3%. Sequencing was carried out using blood. Source of these receptors: a human donor with ulcerative colitis or Crohn's disease, or a healthy co-twin of an affected twin (not recorded which). CDR3s include the opening cysteine and the closing phenylalanine or tryptophan. Fields, in order: J gene, V gene, CDR3 protein.

J gene: TRBJ2-1; V gene: TRBV7-2; CDR3 protein: CASSWGRDSYNEQFF
J gene: TRBJ2-1; V gene: TRBV20-1; CDR3 protein: CSAGPPGAGFEQFF
J gene: TRBJ2-1; V gene: TRBV7-2; CDR3 protein: CASSLASGDRSSYNEQFF
J gene: TRBJ2-5; V gene: TRBV7-7; CDR3 protein: CASSTGQGFLETQYF
J gene: TRBJ2-7; V gene: TRBV5-6; CDR3 protein: CASSPRMGVYEQYF
J gene: TRBJ1-2; V gene: TRBV12-3/TRBV12-4; CDR3 protein: CASEGATFFHYGYTF
J gene: TRBJ2-5; V gene: TRBV6-5; CDR3 protein: CASSYGQTQYF
J gene: TRBJ1-2; V gene: TRBV12-3/TRBV12-4; CDR3 protein: CASSPGQGTGYTF
J gene: TRBJ2-7; V gene: TRBV28; CDR3 protein: CASNLQSSYEQYF
J gene: TRBJ1-1; V gene: TRBV15; CDR3 protein: CATRKGQGFAEAFF
J gene: TRBJ1-5; V gene: TRBV5-1; CDR3 protein: CASSLDSSNQPQHF
J gene: TRBJ2-5; V gene: TRBV18; CDR3 protein: CASSPTGAKETQYF
J gene: TRBJ2-6; V gene: TRBV20-1; CDR3 protein: CSARVQGSSGANVLTF
J gene: TRBJ2-1; V gene: TRBV9; CDR3 protein: CASSVVGEVREQFF
J gene: TRBJ2-1; V gene: TRBV7-2; CDR3 protein: CASSPPTSGREEQFF
J gene: TRBJ2-1; V gene: TRBV29-1; CDR3 protein: CSGHTDTYNEQFF
J gene: TRBJ2-1; V gene: TRBV20-1; CDR3 protein: CSAKVGYLIYNEQFF